The present T cell receptor beta chain was sequenced within a study of blood T cells in healthy people across ages. Study-level background: Template switching captured about one barcoded beta molecule per two T cells.

The study drew donors from healthy Caucasian individuals in Russia aged roughly 6 to 90. The CDR3 totals 15 residues. V lost 1 base, J lost 0 bases, and 9 bases lay in between. It was with a sample-barcoded 5' primer and a J-beta primer mix that a second PCR of about 7 to 12 cycles was run. In TCRdb, the 5' RACE reads were re-called with MiXCR into one record per CDR3 protein. The sample holds around 500,000 distinct CDR3 sequences, about 28% seen once. The same specimen was also included in a second study, on T cells of mothers and their children. That source adds: Input to cDNA synthesis comprised all extracted RNA, at a ratio of around 1.5 ug per 15 ul.

The chain carries TRBV12-3 or TRBV12-4 and TRBJ2-5; D gene unclear. This TCR came from a boy aged 2 to 9 in good health. Sequenced sample: blood. This chain's CDR3 is CASSLVQSYQETQYF. The CDR3 DNA sequence: TGTGCCAGCAGTTTAGTTCAATCGTACCAAGAGACCCAGTACTTC.